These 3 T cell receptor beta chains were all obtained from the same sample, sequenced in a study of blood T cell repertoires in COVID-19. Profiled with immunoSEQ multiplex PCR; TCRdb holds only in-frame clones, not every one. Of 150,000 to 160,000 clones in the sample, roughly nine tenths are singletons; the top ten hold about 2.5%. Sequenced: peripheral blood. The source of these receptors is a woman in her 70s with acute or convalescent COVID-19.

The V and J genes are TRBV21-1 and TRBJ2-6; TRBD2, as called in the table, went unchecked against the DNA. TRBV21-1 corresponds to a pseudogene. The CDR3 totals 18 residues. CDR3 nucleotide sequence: TGTGCCAGCAGCAAAGTTGACACACGGAGGTCTGGGGCCAACGTCCTGACTTTC. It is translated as CASSKVDTRRSGANVLTF.

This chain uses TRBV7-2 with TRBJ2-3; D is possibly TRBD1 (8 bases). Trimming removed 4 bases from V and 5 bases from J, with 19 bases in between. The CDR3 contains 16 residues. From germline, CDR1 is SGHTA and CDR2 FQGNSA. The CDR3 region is CASSSKQGGHRDTQYF. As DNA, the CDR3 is TGTGCCAGCAGCTCCAAACAGGGGGGGCATAGAGATACGCAGTATTTT.

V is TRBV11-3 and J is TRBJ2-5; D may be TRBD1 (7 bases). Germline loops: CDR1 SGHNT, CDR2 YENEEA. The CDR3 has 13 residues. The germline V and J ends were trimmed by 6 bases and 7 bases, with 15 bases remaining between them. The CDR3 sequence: CASSQGDLGTQYF. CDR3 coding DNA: TGTGCCAGCAGTCAGGGGGACTTAGGGACCCAGTACTTC.